Given below is one T cell receptor beta chain in context. This clonotype was picked up many times. Its antigen is not yet known. No base-level quality is on record; no much larger clone is a single base apart. Stable Graves' hyperthyroidism was defined as the absence of progression to ophthalmopathy over 18 months of follow-up. The hyperthyroidism patients were between 18 and 65 years old and newly diagnosed, with a disease duration of less than 2 months. The study excluded patients with uncontrolled infections, other autoimmune diseases, pregnancy or lactation. Diagnoses were established on the basis of clinical symptoms, serum thyroxine and TRAb, thyroid ultrasound, and orbital computed tomography. PBMCs were isolated from 8 to 10 ml of fresh peripheral blood by Ficoll-Paque density gradient centrifugation. Total RNA was extracted with Trizol reagent, and quality was checked on an Agilent 2100 Bioanalyzer.

The TCR beta CDR3 regions were amplified from RNA transcripts. The first round of RT-PCR for the TCR CDR3 was performed with the HTBI primer set and the Qiagen OneStep RT-PCR kit. Libraries were constructed in a second round of multiplex PCR, after which size selection and purification were performed. Sequencing of the libraries was done on an Illumina HiSeq2000 using paired-end 100 bp reads. From the authors' description of their analysis: SOAPnuke was used to process the raw data, with reads discarded if the reads contained adapters or uncalled bases, had a mean Phred below 15, or lacked an exact constant-primer or identifier match. COPE v1.2.5 was used to merge high-quality paired reads, and clonotypes were defined as unique nucleotide sequences. Clonotypes were aligned to IMGT TRBV, TRBD and TRBJ reference segments using MiTCR v1.1. The analysis was restricted to V-J combinations with a frequency above 0.0001, which together covered over 99% of the repertoires. A TCS score was defined as the ratio of F50 (clonal expansion) to E x V (chaos), with BLOSUM62-based TCRdist applied between CDR3 peptides within each V-J. Welch's t-statistics and random forest reduced approximately 520 V-J features to fewer than 15, which were used in a naive Bayes classifier (R e1071). TCRdb passed the public sequencing reads through fastp at Q25 and MiXCR, retaining productive beta sequences. Each CDR3 protein appears once, grouped with its most common genes and DNA. It is TCRdb's table, rather than the study itself, that gives the V and J calls and clone size. The sample contains around 400,000 distinct CDR3 sequences, less than 15% of them found a single time. The ten largest clonotypes hold 9.2% of the sample.

This entry is derived from a study of T cells in Graves' hyperthyroidism and ophthalmopathy (dated by TCRdb to between 2017 and 2020). In terms of the full investigation: Peripheral blood samples were taken at the time of initial diagnosis, prior to any treatment. A discovery cohort of approximately 97 patients, 43 with Graves' ophthalmopathy and about 58 with stable Graves' hyperthyroidism, was used to find distinguishing TCR V-J signatures. Prospective prediction of ophthalmopathy was tested in an independent validation cohort of 18 to 20 hyperthyroidism patients and around 16 patients who later progressed to ophthalmopathy. The 75 to 100 discovery patients were randomly divided into training and test sets at a 7:3 ratio. Thyroid tissue and blood T-cell repertoires from six Graves' hyperthyroidism patients were also compared in the study. Following sampling, methimazole starting at 30 mg daily was given to hyperthyroidism patients, and high-dose intravenous methylprednisolone was given to ophthalmopathy patients. TCR Vbeta CDR3 sequencing of 135 peripheral blood samples (under 45 ophthalmopathy, about 80 hyperthyroidism and roughly 17 progressor patients) is reported in the paper. Overall study outcomes, separate from this receptor: A 13 V-J signature model separated ophthalmopathy from stable hyperthyroidism, with nearly 90% sensitivity and roughly 81% specificity in cross-validation and 80%/75% in testing. No statistical method was used to fix the sample size in advance, and group allocation was not hidden from the investigators. Most expanded thyroid clonotypes (frequency above 0.001) were also detected in blood, suggesting blood repertoires may reflect thyroid immune responses. In validation, the model predicted progression to ophthalmopathy a median of 6.5 months before onset, with roughly 68% sensitivity and around 76% specificity.

Compared with germline, V lacks 9 bases and J lacks 4 bases; bases without a gene match: 5. The CDR3 has 14 amino acids, counting the end cysteine and phenylalanine. Of the read, only the CDR3 DNA is kept; its 42 bases are in frame from base 1. The germline V gene specifies KGHDR as CDR1 and SFDVKD as CDR2. Recombination linked TRBV24-1 to TRBJ2-1; 10 bases in the middle match TRBD1. The sample comprised blood. This TCR came from a woman in her late teens or twenties with Graves' hyperthyroidism. The CDR3 region: CATARDRGYNEQFF. The nucleotides read TGTGCCACCGCGAGGGACAGGGGTTACAATGAGCAGTTCTTC.